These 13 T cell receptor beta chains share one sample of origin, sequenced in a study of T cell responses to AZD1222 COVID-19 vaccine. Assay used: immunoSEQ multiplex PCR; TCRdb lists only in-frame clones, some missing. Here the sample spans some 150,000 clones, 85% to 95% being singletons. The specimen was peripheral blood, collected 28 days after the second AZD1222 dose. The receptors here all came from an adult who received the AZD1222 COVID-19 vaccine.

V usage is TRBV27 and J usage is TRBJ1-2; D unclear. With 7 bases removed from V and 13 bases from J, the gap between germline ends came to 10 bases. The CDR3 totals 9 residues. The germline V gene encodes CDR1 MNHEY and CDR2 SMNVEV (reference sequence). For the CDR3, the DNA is TGTGCCAGCATCTATGTACGCACCTTC. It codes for CASIYVRTF.

The chain's CDR3 is CASSPDSPRKLFF. CDR3 coding DNA: TGTGCCAGCTCACCGGACAGCCCGCGGAAACTGTTTTTT. The V call is TRBV18, the J call TRBJ1-4; D may be TRBD1 (6 bases). CDR1 and CDR2 (germline): KGHSH, LQKENI. The CDR3 spans 13 residues. V dropped 3 bases and J dropped 11 bases, with 13 bases sitting between them. Combining the CDR3 with reference TRBV18 and TRBJ1-4 gives the whole variable domain NAGVMQNPRHLVRRRGQEARLRCSPMKGHSHVYWYRQLPEEGLKFMVYLQKENIIDESGMPKERFSAEFPKEGPSILRIQQVVRGDSAAYFCASSPDSPRKLFFGSGTQLSVL.

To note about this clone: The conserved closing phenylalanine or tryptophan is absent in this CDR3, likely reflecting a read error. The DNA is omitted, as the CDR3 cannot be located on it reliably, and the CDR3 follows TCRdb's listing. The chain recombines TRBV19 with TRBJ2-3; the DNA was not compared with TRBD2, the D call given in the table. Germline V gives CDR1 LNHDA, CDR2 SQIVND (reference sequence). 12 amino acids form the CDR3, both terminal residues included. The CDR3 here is CASSEWGGRLFL.

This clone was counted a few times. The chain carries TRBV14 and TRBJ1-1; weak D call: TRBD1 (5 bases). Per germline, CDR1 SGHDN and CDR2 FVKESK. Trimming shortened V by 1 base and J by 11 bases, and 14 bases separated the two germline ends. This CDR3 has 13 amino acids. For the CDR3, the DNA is TGTGCCAGCAGCCAAGTTCTACAAGGGGTTGCTTTCTTT. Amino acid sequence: CASSQVLQGVAFF. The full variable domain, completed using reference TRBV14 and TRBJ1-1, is EAGVTQFPSHSVIEKGQTVTLRCDPISGHDNLYWYRRVMGKEIKFLLHFVKESKQDESGMPNNRFLAERTGGTYSTLKVQPAELEDSGVYFCASSQVLQGVAFFGQGTRLTVV.

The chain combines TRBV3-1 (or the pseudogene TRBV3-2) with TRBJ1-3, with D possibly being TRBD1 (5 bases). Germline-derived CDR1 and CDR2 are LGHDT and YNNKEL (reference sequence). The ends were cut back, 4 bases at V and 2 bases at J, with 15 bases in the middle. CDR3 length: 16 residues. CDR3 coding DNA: TGTGCCAGCAGCCCTACTCTGGGGGAGGCTGGAAACACCATATATTTT. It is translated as CASSPTLGEAGNTIYF.

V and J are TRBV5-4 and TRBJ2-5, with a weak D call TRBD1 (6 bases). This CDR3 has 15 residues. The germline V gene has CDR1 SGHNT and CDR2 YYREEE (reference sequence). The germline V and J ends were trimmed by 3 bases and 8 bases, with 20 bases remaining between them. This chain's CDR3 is CASSSSGQPSGTQYF. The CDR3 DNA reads TGTGCCAGCAGCTCAAGCGGACAGCCATCGGGAACCCAGTACTTC.

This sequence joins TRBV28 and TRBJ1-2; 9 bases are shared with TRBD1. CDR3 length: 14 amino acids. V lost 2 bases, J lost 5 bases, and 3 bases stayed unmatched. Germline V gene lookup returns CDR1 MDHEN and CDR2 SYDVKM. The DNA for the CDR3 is TGTGCCAGCAGTTTAGGTGGACAGGGGTATGGCTACACCTTC. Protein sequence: CASSLGGQGYGYTF.

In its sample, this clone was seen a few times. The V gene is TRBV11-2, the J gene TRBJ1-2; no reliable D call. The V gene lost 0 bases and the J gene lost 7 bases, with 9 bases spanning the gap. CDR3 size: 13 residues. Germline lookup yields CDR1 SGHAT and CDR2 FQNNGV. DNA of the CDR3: TGTGCCAGCAGCTTAGAAGGCAGAATTGGCTACACCTTC. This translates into CASSLEGRIGYTF.

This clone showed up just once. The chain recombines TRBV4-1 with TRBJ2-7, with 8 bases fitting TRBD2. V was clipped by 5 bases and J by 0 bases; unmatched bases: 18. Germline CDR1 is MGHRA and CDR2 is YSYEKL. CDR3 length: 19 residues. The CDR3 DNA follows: TGCGCCAGCAGCTCGAGGGGAGGTTTTTGGCGGGAGGACTCCTACGAGCAGTACTTC. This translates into CASSSRGGFWREDSYEQYF.

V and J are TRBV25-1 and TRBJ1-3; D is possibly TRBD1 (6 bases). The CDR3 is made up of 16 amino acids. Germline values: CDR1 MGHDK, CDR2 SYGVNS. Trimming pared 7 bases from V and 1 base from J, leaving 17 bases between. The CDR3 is CASNGRDTHSGNTIYF. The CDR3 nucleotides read TGTGCCAGCAACGGACGGGACACTCATTCTGGAAACACCATATATTTT.

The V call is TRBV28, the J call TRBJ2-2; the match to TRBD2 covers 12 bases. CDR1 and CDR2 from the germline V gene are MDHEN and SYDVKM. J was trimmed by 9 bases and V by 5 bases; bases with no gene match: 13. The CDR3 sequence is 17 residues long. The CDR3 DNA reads TGTGCCAGCAGTCCCCTCCCGACTAGCGGGAGTTCGCGGGAGCTGTTTTTT. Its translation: CASSPLPTSGSSRELFF.

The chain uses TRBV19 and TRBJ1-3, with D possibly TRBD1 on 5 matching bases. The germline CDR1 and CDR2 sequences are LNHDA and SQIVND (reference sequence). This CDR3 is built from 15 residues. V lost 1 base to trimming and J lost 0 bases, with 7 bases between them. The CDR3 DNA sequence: TGTGCCAGTAGTATAGCTGGGGGCTCTGGAAACACCATATATTTT. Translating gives CASSIAGGSGNTIYF. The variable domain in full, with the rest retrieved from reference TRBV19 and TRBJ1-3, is DGGITQSPKYLFRKEGQNVTLSCEQNLNHDAMYWYRQDPGQGLRLIYYSQIVNDFQKGDIAEGYSVSREKKESFPLTVTSAQKNPTAFYLCASSIAGGSGNTIYFGEGSWLTVV.

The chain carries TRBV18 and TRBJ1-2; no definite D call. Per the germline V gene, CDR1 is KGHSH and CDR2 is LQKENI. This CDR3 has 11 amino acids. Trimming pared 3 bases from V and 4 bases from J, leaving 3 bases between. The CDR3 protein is CASSPAYGYTF. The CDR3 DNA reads TGTGCCAGCTCACCCGCCTATGGCTACACCTTC.